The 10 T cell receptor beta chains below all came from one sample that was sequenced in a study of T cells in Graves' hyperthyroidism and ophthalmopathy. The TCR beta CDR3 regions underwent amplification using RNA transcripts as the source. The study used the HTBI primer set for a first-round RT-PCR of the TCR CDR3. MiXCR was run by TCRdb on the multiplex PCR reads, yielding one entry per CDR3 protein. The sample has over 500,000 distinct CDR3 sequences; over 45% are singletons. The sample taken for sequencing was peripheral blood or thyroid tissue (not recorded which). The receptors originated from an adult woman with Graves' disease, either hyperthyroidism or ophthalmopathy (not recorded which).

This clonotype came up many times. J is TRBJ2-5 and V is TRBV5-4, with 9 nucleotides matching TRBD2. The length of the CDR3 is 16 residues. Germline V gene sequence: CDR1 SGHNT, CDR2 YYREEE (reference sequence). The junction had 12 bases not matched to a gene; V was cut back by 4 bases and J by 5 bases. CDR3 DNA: TGTGCCAGCAGCCCCCCTCGCGGGAGGGCCGGGGAGACCCAGTACTTC. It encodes CASSPPRGRAGETQYF.

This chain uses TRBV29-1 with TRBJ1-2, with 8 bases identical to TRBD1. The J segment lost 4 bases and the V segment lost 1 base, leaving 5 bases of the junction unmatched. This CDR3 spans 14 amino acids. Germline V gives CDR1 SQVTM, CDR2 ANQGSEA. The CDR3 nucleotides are TGCAGCGTTGAAGCAGGACAGGGCCCCTATGGCTACACCTTC. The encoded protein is CSVEAGQGPYGYTF.

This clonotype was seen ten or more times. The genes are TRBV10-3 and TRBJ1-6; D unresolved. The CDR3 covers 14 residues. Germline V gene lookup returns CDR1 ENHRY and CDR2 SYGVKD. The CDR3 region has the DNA TGTGCAGCAGCGGGCGGGTTTGATAATTCACCCCTCCACTTT. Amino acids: CAAAGGFDNSPLHF.

The CDR3 spells CASTALTGANVLTF. DNA for the CDR3: TGTGCCAGTACCGCTCTAACTGGGGCCAACGTCCTGACTTTC. The chain carries TRBV7-2 and TRBJ2-6; D not resolved. The germline gives CDR1 SGHTA, CDR2 FQGNSA. The CDR3 is made up of 14 amino acids. V lost 9 bases and J lost 2, with 11 bases in between.

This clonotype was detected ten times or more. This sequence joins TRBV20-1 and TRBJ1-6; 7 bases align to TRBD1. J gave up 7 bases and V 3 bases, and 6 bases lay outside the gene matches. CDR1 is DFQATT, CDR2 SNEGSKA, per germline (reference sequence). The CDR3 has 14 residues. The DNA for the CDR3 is TGCAGTGCTAGTGTAGGGGGCGGCAATTCACCCCTCCACTTT. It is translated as CSASVGGGNSPLHF.

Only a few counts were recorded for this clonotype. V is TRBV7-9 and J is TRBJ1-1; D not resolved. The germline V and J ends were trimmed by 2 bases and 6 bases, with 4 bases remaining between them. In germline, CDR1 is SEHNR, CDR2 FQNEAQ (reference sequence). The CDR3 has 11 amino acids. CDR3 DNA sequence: TGTGCCAGCAGCTTATACTCTGAAGCTTTCTTT. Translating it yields CASSLYSEAFF.

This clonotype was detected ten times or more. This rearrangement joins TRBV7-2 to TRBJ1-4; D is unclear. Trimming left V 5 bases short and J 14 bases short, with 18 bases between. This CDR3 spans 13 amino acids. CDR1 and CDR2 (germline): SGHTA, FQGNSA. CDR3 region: CASSVGRYGGLFF. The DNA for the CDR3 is TGTGCCAGCAGCGTAGGCCGTTACGGAGGGCTGTTTTTT.

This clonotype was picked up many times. The CDR3 sequence: CASRDSTRDGYTF. The CDR3 DNA follows: TGTGCCAGCAGGGACAGCACACGCGATGGCTACACCTTC. The rearrangement joins TRBV27 to TRBJ1-2; a weak D match, TRBD1 (6 bases). CDR1 is MNHEY, CDR2 SMNVEV, per germline (reference sequence). V shed 6 bases and J shed 6 bases, with 14 bases lying between them. CDR3 size: 13 residues.

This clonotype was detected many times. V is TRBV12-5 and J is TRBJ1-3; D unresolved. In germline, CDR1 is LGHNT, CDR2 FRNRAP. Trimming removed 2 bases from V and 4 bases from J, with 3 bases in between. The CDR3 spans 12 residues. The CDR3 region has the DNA TGTGCTAGTGGTTTGACCGGAAACACCATATATTTT. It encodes CASGLTGNTIYF.

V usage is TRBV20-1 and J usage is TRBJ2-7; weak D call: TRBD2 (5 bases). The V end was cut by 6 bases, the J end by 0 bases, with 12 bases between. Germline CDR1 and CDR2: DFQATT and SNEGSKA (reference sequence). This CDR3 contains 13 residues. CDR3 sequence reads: CSAKGVSSYEQYF. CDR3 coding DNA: TGCAGTGCAAAGGGAGTAAGCTCCTACGAGCAGTACTTC.